This TCR beta chain was profiled in a study of radiotherapy plus CTLA-4 blockade in lung cancer. Across the study: There were objective responses in 18% of patients, and over 25% had disease control. Study results and caveats: Following radiotherapy plus ipilimumab, tumor-derived TCR clones expanded in the blood. Reports identified early blood T cell clone dynamics, with interferon-beta, as the best response predictor.

TCRdb's table, derived via immunoSEQ multiplex PCR, lists solely in-frame clones and lacks some. The table includes roughly 55,000 clones, about 70% detected once. The V gene lost 4 bases and the J gene lost 4 bases, with 16 bases spanning the gap. Germline values: CDR1 SQVTM, CDR2 ANQGSEA. This CDR3 is built from 14 residues. In the case of this clone: Its antigen remains unknown.

Patients with chemo-refractory metastatic non-small-cell lung cancer received focal radiation plus CTLA-4 blockade with ipilimumab. The input for sequencing was peripheral blood, taken from a patient treated with radiotherapy plus ipilimumab. This TCR was sampled from a human donor with non-small cell lung cancer whose response to radiotherapy plus ipilimumab could not be evaluated. This chain joins TRBV29-1 and TRBJ1-2, with D unresolved. CDR3 nucleotides: TGCAGCGTTGGCGGCACCGCCTCCTTCTATGGCTACACCTTC. Translating gives CSVGGTASFYGYTF.